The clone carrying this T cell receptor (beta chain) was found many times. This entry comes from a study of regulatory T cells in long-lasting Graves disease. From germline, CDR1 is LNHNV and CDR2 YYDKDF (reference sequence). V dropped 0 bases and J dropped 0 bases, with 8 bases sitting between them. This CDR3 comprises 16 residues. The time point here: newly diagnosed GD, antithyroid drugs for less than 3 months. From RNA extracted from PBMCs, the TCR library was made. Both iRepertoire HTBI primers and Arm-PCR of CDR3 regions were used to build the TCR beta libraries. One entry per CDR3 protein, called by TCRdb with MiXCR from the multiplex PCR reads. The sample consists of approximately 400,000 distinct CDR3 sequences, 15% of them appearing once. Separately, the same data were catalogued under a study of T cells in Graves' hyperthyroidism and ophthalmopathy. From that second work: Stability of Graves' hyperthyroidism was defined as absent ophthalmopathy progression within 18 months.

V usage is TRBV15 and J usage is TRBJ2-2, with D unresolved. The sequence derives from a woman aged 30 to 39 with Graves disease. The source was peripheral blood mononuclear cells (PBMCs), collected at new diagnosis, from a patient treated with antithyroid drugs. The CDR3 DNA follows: TGTGCCACCAGCAGAGAGGTCGCCGCGAACACCGGGGAGCTGTTTTTT. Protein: CATSREVAANTGELFF.